This TCR beta chain was recorded in a study of cytomegalovirus exposure and HLA in healthy donors. With respect to this clone: What it recognizes is unknown.

The primer mix had 60 Vbeta and 13 Jbeta primers. Clones were sequenced by immunoSEQ multiplex PCR, and TCRdb holds only the in-frame ones, with some missing. Here the sample spans tens of thousands of clones, 90% to 95% being singletons. Study conclusions and caveats: As was reported, the classifier diagnosed cytomegalovirus status with high specificity and sensitivity. Certain sequence variants were highly shared and formed a cluster, and this cluster was likely a sequencing artifact. There were three CMV-associated chains whose specificity for CMV antigens was confirmed in vitro.

The receptor's source is a woman aged 18-35 years in good health and CMV-seronegative. Sequencing was carried out using PBMCs.

The CDR3 nucleotides read TGTGCCAGCTCACCCGACCGGACAGGTCTTCTCACTGAAGCTTTCTTT. This translates into CASSPDRTGLLTEAFF. The chain uses TRBV18 and TRBJ1-1; TRBD1 agrees at 7 bases. In germline, CDR1 is KGHSH, CDR2 LQKENI. The CDR3 loop spans 16 amino acids. After removal of 3 bases from V and 4 bases from J, the junction contained 11 bases not matched to a gene.